This T cell receptor beta chain was profiled in a study of blood T cell repertoires in COVID-19. The wider study: Acute and convalescent COVID-19 samples came from the United States, Italy and Spain. T cells, B-cell-depleted T cells, or PBMCs provided the cDNA or gDNA that served as material.

The V gene lost 3 bases and the J gene lost 0 bases, with 12 bases spanning the gap. The CDR3 is 15 amino acids. Per the germline V gene, CDR1 is MDHEN and CDR2 is SYDVKM. Under the authors' procedure: For nucleated cells, counts were estimated from reference gene primer amplification. Measured with immunoSEQ multiplex PCR; TCRdb has only the in-frame clones, and not every one. Clonal size and the V and J genes are those of that table, whereas D and trimming came from the DNA. The table lists about 270,000 clones, approximately 87% of them singletons. V and J are TRBV28 and TRBJ2-7; D might be TRBD1 (5 bases). This receptor was identified in a woman aged 50 to 60 with acute or convalescent COVID-19. The sequencing sample was made of peripheral blood. The CDR3 sequence is CASSFVQAGSYEQYF. The CDR3 DNA follows: TGTGCCAGCAGTTTCGTACAGGCTGGCTCCTACGAGCAGTACTTC.